This TCR beta chain is drawn from a study of CD8+CD57+ T cells in acquired aplastic anemia. Whole-study context: DNA recovered from sorted CD4+ and CD8+ cells had a mean of around 3.2 ug. Study-level findings and limits: The study identified roughly 31 CD8+ CDR3 sequences shared by patients and controls.

Investigators profiled TCR beta VDJ and CDR3 from genomic DNA template. TCRdb ran MiXCR on the reads and lists one entry per CDR3 protein. The table shows approximately 250,000 distinct CDR3 sequences, with 82% occurring only once. J gave up 13 bases and V 4 bases, and 9 bases lay outside the gene matches. The germline V gene has CDR1 SGDLS and CDR2 YYNGEE. This CDR3 is built from 14 residues. Notes on this clonotype: Its cognate antigen is unknown.

All patients picked for sequencing had shown, by flow cytometry, an expansion of CD8+CD57+ cells. At blood sampling, none of the patients had yet received therapy. The sequence was obtained from a human donor with aplastic anemia. The chain joins TRBV9 to TRBJ2-3; 13 nucleotides align to TRBD2. Sequencing was performed on sorted CD4+, CD8+, or CD8+CD57+ T cells (not recorded which) from PBMCs. The CDR3 spells CASSPWTSGSTEYF. CDR3 DNA sequence: TGTGCCAGCAGCCCCTGGACTAGCGGGAGTACTGAGTATTTT.